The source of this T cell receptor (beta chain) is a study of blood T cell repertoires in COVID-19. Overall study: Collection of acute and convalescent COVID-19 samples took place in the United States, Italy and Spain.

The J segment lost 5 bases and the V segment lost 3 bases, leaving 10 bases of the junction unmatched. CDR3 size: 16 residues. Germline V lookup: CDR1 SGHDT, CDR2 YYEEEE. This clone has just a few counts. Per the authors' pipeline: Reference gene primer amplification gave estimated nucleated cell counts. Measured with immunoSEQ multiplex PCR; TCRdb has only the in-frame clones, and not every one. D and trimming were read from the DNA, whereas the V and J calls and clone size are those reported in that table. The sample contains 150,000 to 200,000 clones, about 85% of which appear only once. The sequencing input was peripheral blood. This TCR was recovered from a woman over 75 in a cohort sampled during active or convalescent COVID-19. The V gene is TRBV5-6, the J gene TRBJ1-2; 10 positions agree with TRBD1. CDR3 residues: CASSSTMDRGTYGYTF. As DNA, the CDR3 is TGTGCCAGCAGCTCTACTATGGACAGGGGGACTTATGGCTACACCTTC.